The 27 T cell receptor beta chains below come from one sample, sequenced in a study of CD8 T cells in ankylosing spondylitis (dated by TCRdb to between 2016 and 2019). Findings and caveats that apply to the study as a whole: Blood from ankylosing spondylitis patients appeared to be characterized by a TCR beta motif composed of several highly homologous amino acid variants.

No antigen is known for these receptors. The library was prepared using 5' RACE. These reads were obtained on an Illumina HiSeq 2500. TCRdb redid the processing of the public reads, applying fastp at Q25 and MiXCR, and retained in-frame beta chains. Entries that share a CDR3 protein sequence are merged under the most common genes and DNA. Here the sample has more than 650,000 distinct CDR3 sequences; 12% occur a single time. The ten largest clonotypes hold under 0.6% of the sample. Sequencing used blood, either unsorted or a sorted T cell fraction (not recorded which). Every receptor here comes from a male donor with ankylosing spondylitis.

The rearrangement uses TRBV5-1 and TRBJ2-1, with D possibly matching TRBD2 (6 bases). From germline, CDR1 is SGHRS and CDR2 YFSETQ. V was clipped by 4 bases and J by 7 bases, with 15 bases between them. CDR3 length: 14 amino acids. This CDR3 is CASSQTSRNNEQFF. In DNA, the CDR3 is TGCGCCAGCAGCCAGACTAGTCGGAATAATGAGCAGTTCTTC.

The chain uses TRBV15 and TRBJ2-7; 8 positions agree with TRBD1. Germline V lookup: CDR1 LNHNV, CDR2 YYDKDF (reference sequence). The V and J ends lost 4 bases and 2 bases, in that order; junction bases with no gene match: 7. The CDR3 is 15 amino acids. CDR3 DNA sequence: TGTGCCACCAGCACAGGGGGCACAGGGGCCTACGAGCAGTACTTC. Its translation is CATSTGGTGAYEQYF.

Notes on this clonotype: The junction departs from germline at one end; a sequencing error may be responsible. CDR3 loop: CASSLDRGRGTTIYF. CDR3 DNA sequence: TGTGCCAGCAGCTTAGATCGGGGCAGAGGAACCACCATATATTTT. V and J are TRBV7-2 and TRBJ1-3; maybe TRBD1 (5 bases). CDR3 length: 15 residues. The germline gives CDR1 SGHTA, CDR2 FQGNSA. Drawing the rest from reference TRBV7-2 and TRBJ1-3, the complete variable domain is GAGVSQSPSNKVTEKGKDVELRCDPISGHTALYWYRQSLGQGLEFLIYFQGNSAPDKSGLPSDRFSAERTGGSVSTLTIQRTQQEDSAVYLCASSLDRGRGTTIYFGEGSWLTVV.

This clonotype has more than one count but fewer than ten. The chain carries TRBV14 and TRBJ2-5; TRBD2 is a possible D gene (6 bases). This CDR3 comprises 15 residues. The V end lost 1 base, the J end lost 4 bases, and 13 bases lay between the germline ends. CDR1 SGHDN and CDR2 FVKESK come from the germline V gene. CDR3 region: CASSQVGRGAETQYF. The CDR3 DNA is TGTGCCAGCAGCCAAGTCGGGCGCGGGGCAGAGACCCAGTACTTC.

This clonotype was found many times. V is TRBV12-3 or TRBV12-4 and J is TRBJ1-2; D possibly corresponds to TRBD1 (5 bases). Trimming removed 4 bases from V and 6 bases from J, with 12 bases in between. This CDR3 contains 13 residues. As DNA, the CDR3 is TGTGCCAGCAGTTCCCGGACAAGAGATGGCTACACCTTC. Encoded protein: CASSSRTRDGYTF.

This clonotype turned up a few times. This chain connects TRBV7-3 to TRBJ2-5; 8 bases are a match to TRBD1. Per germline, CDR1 SGHTA and CDR2 FQGTGA. The CDR3 consists of 14 residues. Germline trimming cut 6 bases from V and 5 bases from J; bases unmatched to any gene: 8. DNA of the CDR3: TGTGCCAGCAGTCGTCTTGGGACAGGCGAGACCCAGTACTTC. Translating gives CASSRLGTGETQYF.

This clonotype was detected ten times or more. The V call is TRBV20-1, the J call TRBJ2-3; D is undetermined. CDR3 length: 14 amino acids. Germline CDR1 and CDR2: DFQATT and SNEGSKA (reference sequence). V shed 2 bases and J shed 4 bases, with 13 bases lying between them. CDR3 sequence: CSARRAWASDTQYF. CDR3 coding DNA: TGCAGTGCTAGACGCGCCTGGGCGTCAGATACGCAGTATTTT.

This clonotype was seen many times. The chain employs TRBV7-9 and TRBJ2-7; D is possibly TRBD1 (5 bases). Trimming cost V 5 bases and J 2 bases, with 16 bases left between them. The germline CDR1 and CDR2 sequences are SEHNR and FQNEAQ (reference sequence). There are 15 residues in the CDR3. In DNA, the CDR3 is TGTGCCAGCAGCGACGACAGCTTACTTCCCTACGAGCAGTACTTC. It codes for CASSDDSLLPYEQYF.

The rearrangement joins TRBV6-1 to TRBJ1-2; D is unclear. This CDR3 has 18 residues. V lost 6 bases to trimming and J lost 1 base, with 24 bases between them. Germline CDR1 and CDR2: MNHNS and SASEGT. The CDR3 DNA sequence: TGTGCCAGCAGCTCCCAAAAAGGCCTCCAAATCCTTAACTATGGCTACACCTTC. It is translated as CASSSQKGLQILNYGYTF.

This clonotype was seen a handful of times. The chain links TRBV6-6 to TRBJ1-5; a weak D match, TRBD1 (6 bases). The germline V gene has CDR1 MNHNY and CDR2 SVGAGI (reference sequence). The V and J ends lost 5 bases and 6 bases respectively, with 11 bases between them. This CDR3 comprises 13 residues. CDR3 amino acids: CASSVTGSQPQHF. CDR3 DNA: TGTGCCAGCAGTGTAACAGGGAGTCAGCCCCAGCATTTT.

This clonotype occurred many times. V gene TRBV24-1 combines with J gene TRBJ2-1; D uncertain. The CDR3 extends over 13 amino acids. Trimming cost V 9 bases and J 0 bases, with 8 bases left between them. The germline gives CDR1 KGHDR, CDR2 SFDVKD. For the CDR3, the DNA is TGTGCCACCGGCGCTAGCTCCTACAATGAGCAGTTCTTC. It specifies CATGASSYNEQFF.

The chain has TRBV5-1 and TRBJ2-5; D might be TRBD1 (5 bases). The CDR3 extends over 14 amino acids. The V end lost 1 base, the J end lost 5 bases, and 12 bases lay between the germline ends. The germline V gene encodes CDR1 SGHRS and CDR2 YFSETQ. In DNA, the CDR3 is TGCGCCAGCAGCTTGTCGTGGGGCCGGGAGACCCAGTACTTC. Its translation: CASSLSWGRETQYF.

The CDR3 region has the DNA TGTGCCAGCAGAGGGGTACGCTACACCTTC. Encoded protein: CASRGVRYTF. The rearrangement links TRBV6-5 to TRBJ1-2; weak D call: TRBD1 (5 bases). Trimming removed 6 bases from V and 9 bases from J, with 8 bases in between. Per germline, CDR1 MNHEY and CDR2 SVGAGI. This CDR3 contains 10 residues.

This clonotype was seen at least ten times. The rearrangement joins TRBV29-1 to TRBJ2-1, with a possible D match to TRBD2 (7 bases). V lost 4 bases and J lost 2, with 15 bases in between. CDR3 length equals 15 residues. Germline CDR1 and CDR2: SQVTM and ANQGSEA. As DNA, the CDR3 is TGCAGCGTTGTCGGGGGGCTCCTAACCTACAATGAGCAGTTCTTC. Amino acids: CSVVGGLLTYNEQFF.

This clonotype was observed a few times. The rearrangement links TRBV20-1 to TRBJ2-1; perhaps TRBD2 as D (6 bases). CDR1 is DFQATT and CDR2 is SNEGSKA in the germline V gene (reference sequence). V lost 1 base and J 2 bases, leaving 15 bases between the germline ends. This CDR3 is 16 amino acids long. CDR3 sequence (DNA): TGCAGTGCTAGAGCCCCCTCGGGAGACGCCTACAATGAGCAGTTCTTC. It specifies CSARAPSGDAYNEQFF.

This clonotype was seen repeatedly, ten times or more. The chain uses TRBV10-3 and TRBJ1-1; tentative D call: TRBD1 (6 bases). V gave up 6 bases and J gave up 0 bases, with 11 bases separating them. CDR1 and CDR2 (germline): ENHRY, SYGVKD. This CDR3 spans 14 amino acids. Here the CDR3 reads CAISGQIMNTEAFF. CDR3 in DNA: TGTGCCATCAGCGGACAGATCATGAACACTGAAGCTTTCTTT.

This clonotype was seen a handful of times. This chain joins TRBV5-8 and TRBJ2-7; D might be TRBD1 or TRBD2, each matching 5 bases. V gave up 4 bases and J gave up 0 bases, with 17 bases separating them. This CDR3 is 16 amino acids long. Germline loops: CDR1 SGHTS, CDR2 YDEGEE. The CDR3 DNA reads TGTGCCAGCAGCCCCCTTGGGGACGGCAGCTCCTACGAGCAGTACTTC. Amino acid sequence: CASSPLGDGSSYEQYF.

The V gene is TRBV11-1, the J gene TRBJ2-7; 11 positions match TRBD2. CDR3 size: 19 residues. Germline CDR1 is SGHAT and CDR2 is FQDESV (reference sequence). J gave up 2 bases and V 2 bases, and 14 bases lay outside the gene matches. CDR3 residues: CASSLLVTSGIGTPYEQYF. CDR3 sequence (DNA): TGTGCCAGCAGCTTACTAGTGACTAGCGGGATCGGCACCCCCTACGAGCAGTACTTC. The whole variable domain, remainder taken from reference TRBV11-1 and TRBJ2-7, is EAEVAQSPRYKITEKSQAVAFWCDPISGHATLYWYRQILGQGPELLVQFQDESVVDDSQLPKDRFSAERLKGVDSTLKIQPAELGDSAMYLCASSLLVTSGIGTPYEQYFGPGTRLTVT.

This clonotype has ten or more counts. The chain carries TRBV12-3 or TRBV12-4 and TRBJ2-2, with 8 bases matching TRBD2. This CDR3 spans 15 amino acids. Trimming cost V 4 bases and J 3 bases; bases outside gene matches: 4. The CDR3 spells CASSSTSGYTGELFF. DNA for the CDR3: TGTGCCAGCAGTTCAACTAGCGGATACACCGGGGAGCTGTTTTTT.

CDR3 in amino acids: CASSYRDGATQETQYF. In nucleotides, the CDR3 is TGTGCCAGCAGTTACCGGGACGGCGCTACTCAAGAGACCCAGTACTTC. The chain couples TRBV6-2 or TRBV6-3 to TRBJ2-5; D may match TRBD1 or TRBD2 (5 bases each). The CDR3 spans 16 residues. Deletions cut 2 bases from V and 2 bases from J, with 15 bases between. Germline CDR1 is MNHEY and CDR2 is SVGEGT.

This rearrangement joins TRBV19 to TRBJ2-7; TRBD2 might be the D (5 bases). Per the germline V gene, CDR1 is LNHDA and CDR2 is SQIVND (reference sequence). Trimming removed 3 bases at V and 5 bases at J, with 14 bases between. This CDR3 has 14 amino acids. CDR3 in DNA: TGTGCCAGTAGTATTGGGCTAGCATTCCACGAGCAGTACTTC. It is translated as CASSIGLAFHEQYF.

This clonotype has ten or more counts. The chain carries TRBV20-1 and TRBJ2-3; D not resolved. Trimming took 2 bases from V and 1 from J, leaving 7 bases between them. The germline V gene has CDR1 DFQATT and CDR2 SNEGSKA (reference sequence). This CDR3 is 13 amino acids long. CDR3 nucleotides: TGCAGTGCTAGAATGGCCCGCACAGATACGCAGTATTTT. It translates to CSARMARTDTQYF.

This clonotype occurred many times. This sequence joins TRBV5-1 and TRBJ2-1; 11 nucleotides agree with TRBD2. The junction had 13 bases not matched to a gene; V was cut back by 4 bases and J by 7 bases. The germline V gene has CDR1 SGHRS and CDR2 YFSETQ. This CDR3 has 17 residues. The CDR3: CASSQMIAGGRLNEQFF. The CDR3 DNA reads as TGCGCCAGCAGCCAGATGATAGCGGGAGGGAGGTTAAATGAGCAGTTCTTC.

Worth noting for this clonotype: The final CDR3 position lacks the conserved phenylalanine or tryptophan, pointing to a likely read error. The rearrangement links TRBV5-1 to TRBJ2-4; TRBD2 matches at 8 bases. The CDR3 is 15 amino acids. The germline CDR1 and CDR2 sequences are SGHRS and YFSETQ. The J segment lost 1 base and the V segment lost 7 bases, leaving 7 bases of the junction unmatched. The CDR3 loop is CASGPVAGAKNIQYL. In nucleotides, the CDR3 is TGCGCCAGCGGCCCAGTAGCGGGGGCCAAAAACATTCAGTACCTC.

The table lists this clonotype with a few counts. The chain carries TRBV20-1 and TRBJ2-7; D ambiguous. CDR1 DFQATT and CDR2 SNEGSKA come from the germline V gene (reference sequence). The CDR3 has 12 residues. The V and J ends lost 7 bases and 0 bases respectively, with 10 bases between them. CDR3 region: CSGSPSSYEQYF. The CDR3 region has the DNA TGCAGTGGCTCGCCCTCCTCCTACGAGCAGTACTTC.

The V gene is TRBV5-1, the J gene TRBJ1-1; TRBD1 matches at 9 bases. This CDR3 contains 14 residues. In germline, CDR1 is SGHRS, CDR2 YFSETQ. J lost 6 bases, V lost 3 bases, and 6 bases had no gene match. This CDR3 is CASSYDRGFSEAFF. CDR3 nucleotides: TGCGCCAGCAGCTACGACAGGGGGTTTTCTGAAGCTTTCTTT. Variable domain in full (rest from reference TRBV5-1 and TRBJ1-1): KAGVTQTPRYLIKTRGQQVTLSCSPISGHRSVSWYQQTPGQGLQFLFEYFSETQRNKGNFPGRFSGRQFSNSRSEMNVSTLELGDSALYLCASSYDRGFSEAFFGQGTRLTVV.

This clonotype appeared a few times. This chain joins TRBV19 and TRBJ1-5, with TRBD1 matching 8 bases. Germline V lookup: CDR1 LNHDA, CDR2 SQIVND (reference sequence). The CDR3 is 14 amino acids. Germline trimming cut 6 bases from V and 7 bases from J; bases unmatched to any gene: 8. This CDR3 reads CASRLGTGEQPQHF. In DNA, the CDR3 is TGTGCCAGTAGGCTAGGGACAGGCGAGCAGCCCCAGCATTTT.